These T cell receptor beta chains were read from a single sample in a study of CD8+CD57+ T cells in acquired aplastic anemia. TCRdb re-called the reads with MiXCR, one entry per CDR3 protein. The sample has around 79,000 distinct CDR3 sequences; just over 70% are singletons. The sample comprised sorted CD4+, CD8+, or CD8+CD57+ T cells (not recorded which) from PBMCs. The origin of the receptors is a human donor with aplastic anemia. CDR3s include the opening cysteine and the closing phenylalanine or tryptophan. D genes are given only for firm matches. Some rows mark clone size as missing; the rest say once, few, many or name a class of expanded clone.

V	D	J	length	size	DNA	CDR3
TRBV2	.	TRBJ1-6	11	few	TGTGCCAGCAGCCGCGGAATGCCCCTCCACTTT	CASSRGMPLHF
TRBV9	.	TRBJ2-1	10	once	TGTGCCAGCTATAGGAATGAGCAGTTCTTC	CASYRNEQFF
TRBV19	.	TRBJ1-1	13	.	TGTGCCAGTAGTACGGGTGTGAACACTGAAGCTTTCTTT	CASSTGVNTEAFF
TRBV9	.	TRBJ2-5	11	.	TGTGCCAGCTCGCACCAAGAGACCCAGTACTTC	CASSHQETQYF
TRBV20-1	TRBD1	TRBJ2-5	14	few	TGCAGTGCTAGAAAGACAGGGGAATGGGAGACCCAGTACTTC	CSARKTGEWETQYF
TRBV20-1	TRBD2	TRBJ2-5	16	.	TGCAGTGCTAGGGATTGGGCGGGGGAGTACCAAGAGACCCAGTACTTC	CSARDWAGEYQETQYF
TRBV7-6	.	TRBJ2-7	15	.	TGTGCCAGCAGCTTAGGGTCAGGTTCGTCCTACGAGCAGTACTTC	CASSLGSGSSYEQYF
TRBV12-3/TRBV12-4	TRBD2	TRBJ2-7	20	.	TGTGCCAGCAAACTTGGGGGGGAGACTAGCGGGAGGGCCCGAGGGGGGGAGCAGTACTTC	CASKLGGETSGRARGGEQYF
TRBV7-9	.	TRBJ2-7	11	.	TGTGCCAGCAGCGCTCAGTACGAGCAGTACTTC	CASSAQYEQYF
TRBV3-1	.	TRBJ1-2	13	once	TGTGCCAGCAGGTACAGGGTAGATGGGGGCTACACCTTC	CASRYRVDGGYTF
TRBV9	.	TRBJ2-3	14	.	TGTGCCAGCAACGTAGAGGGTAGAGCAGATACGCAGTATTTT	CASNVEGRADTQYF
TRBV5-1	.	TRBJ2-7	15	.	TGCGCCAGCAGCTTGGTCGCCGGTGGTGTGGGCGAGCAGTACTTC	CASSLVAGGVGEQYF
TRBV7-2	.	TRBJ2-6	14	.	TGTGCCAGCAGCCCCCGGTACGGGGCCAACGTCCTGACTTTC	CASSPRYGANVLTF
TRBV20-1	.	TRBJ2-7	16	once	TGCAGTGCCAGTGGCCGGCACACAGGGAACTCCTACGAGCAGTACTTC	CSASGRHTGNSYEQYF
TRBV2	.	TRBJ2-1	14	once	TGTGCCAGCAGTGACCGATTGTCTGGGGATGAGCAGTTCTTC	CASSDRLSGDEQFF
TRBV15	TRBD1	TRBJ2-2	19	.	TGTGCCACCAGCGTCCATCCGGAAACCGGGACAGCGAACACCGGGGAGCTGTTTTTT	CATSVHPETGTANTGELFF
TRBV15	TRBD2	TRBJ2-5	16	.	TGTGCCACCAGCAGGTTACTAGCGGGGGGGTTTGAGACCCAGTACTTC	CATSRLLAGGFETQYF
TRBV20-1	.	TRBJ1-5	12	.	TGCAGTGCTAGAGCCGGGGGACAGCCCCAGCATTTT	CSARAGGQPQHF
TRBV12-3/TRBV12-4	TRBD2	TRBJ2-1	13	.	TGTGCCAGCAGTTTGGGACTAGCCGATGAGCAGTTCTTC	CASSLGLADEQFF
TRBV7-9	TRBD1	TRBJ2-1	15	.	TGTGCCAGCAGCTCAACAGGGGGCACAGGCGATGAGCAGTTCTTC	CASSSTGGTGDEQFF
TRBV2	.	TRBJ2-7	16	.	TGTGCCAGCAGTGAAGATTTCGGGGGACCGACCTGCGAGCAGTACTTC	CASSEDFGGPTCEQYF
TRBV24-1	TRBD2	TRBJ2-1	14	.	TGTGCCACCAGTGATGCGGGACTAGACAATGAGCAGTTCTTC	CATSDAGLDNEQFF
TRBV2	TRBD1	TRBJ2-7	13	few	TGTGCCGCGGCTAAACAGGGGGCCTACGAGCAGTACTTC	CAAAKQGAYEQYF
TRBV6-4	TRBD1	TRBJ2-5	15	.	TGTGCCACCAGTGATTTGGGGACAGGGGTTGAGACCCAGTACTTC	CATSDLGTGVETQYF
TRBV5-4	TRBD1	TRBJ1-2	14	.	TGTGCCAGCAGGCCAACAGGGGACGACTATGGCTACACCTTC	CASRPTGDDYGYTF
TRBV5-6	TRBD2	TRBJ2-7	15	many	TGTGCCAGCAGCTTTGCGGGCGGGGGAAGCAGCGAGCAGTACTTC	CASSFAGGGSSEQYF
TRBV7-8	.	TRBJ2-1	12	.	TGTGCCAGCAGCTTACTGGCCAATGAGCAGTTCTTC	CASSLLANEQFF